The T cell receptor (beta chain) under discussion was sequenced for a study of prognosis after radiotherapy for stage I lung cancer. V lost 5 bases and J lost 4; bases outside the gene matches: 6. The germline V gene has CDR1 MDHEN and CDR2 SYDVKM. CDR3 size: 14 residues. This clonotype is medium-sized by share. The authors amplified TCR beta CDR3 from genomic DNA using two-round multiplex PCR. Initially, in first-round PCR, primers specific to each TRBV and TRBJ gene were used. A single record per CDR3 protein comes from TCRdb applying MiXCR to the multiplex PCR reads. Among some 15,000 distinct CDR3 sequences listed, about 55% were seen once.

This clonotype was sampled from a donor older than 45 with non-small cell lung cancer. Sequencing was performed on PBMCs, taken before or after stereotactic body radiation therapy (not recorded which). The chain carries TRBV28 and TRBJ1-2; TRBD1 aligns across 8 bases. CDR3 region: CASSPDRGPYGYTF. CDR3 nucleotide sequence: TGTGCCAGCAGTCCCGACAGGGGTCCCTATGGCTACACCTTC.